This TCR beta chain was sequenced during a study of blood T cells in healthy people across ages. Overall study: About one barcoded beta molecule per two T cells was captured by template switching.

General observations from the study: Higher diversity and more naive CD4+ cells were features of long-lived donors, compared to aged donors.

Combining a sample-barcoded 5' primer with a J-beta primer mix, a second PCR ran for 7 to 11 cycles. Paired-end reads containing CDR3 totaled no fewer than 2.5 million for each sample. From the 5' RACE reads, TCRdb called clonotypes with MiXCR, one entry per CDR3 protein. The sample comprises more than 650,000 distinct CDR3 sequences, about a fifth of which are singletons, and roughly 22% rests with the top ten. This clonotype was counted only a few times. The target antigen is unknown. There were at least 6 micrograms of total RNA extracted from every sample. This clonotype was sampled from a man aged 70 or older in good health. Specimen: blood.

The CDR3 nucleotides read TGTGCTAGTGGTTTTTCGGTCGCGGACAGCAACACTGAAGCTTTCTTT. It yields the protein CASGFSVADSNTEAFF. The rearrangement joins TRBV12-5 to TRBJ1-1, with a weak D call TRBD1 (6 bases). Trimming pared 3 bases from V and 2 bases from J, leaving 16 bases between. The CDR3 contains 16 residues. The germline V gene encodes CDR1 LGHNT and CDR2 FRNRAP.